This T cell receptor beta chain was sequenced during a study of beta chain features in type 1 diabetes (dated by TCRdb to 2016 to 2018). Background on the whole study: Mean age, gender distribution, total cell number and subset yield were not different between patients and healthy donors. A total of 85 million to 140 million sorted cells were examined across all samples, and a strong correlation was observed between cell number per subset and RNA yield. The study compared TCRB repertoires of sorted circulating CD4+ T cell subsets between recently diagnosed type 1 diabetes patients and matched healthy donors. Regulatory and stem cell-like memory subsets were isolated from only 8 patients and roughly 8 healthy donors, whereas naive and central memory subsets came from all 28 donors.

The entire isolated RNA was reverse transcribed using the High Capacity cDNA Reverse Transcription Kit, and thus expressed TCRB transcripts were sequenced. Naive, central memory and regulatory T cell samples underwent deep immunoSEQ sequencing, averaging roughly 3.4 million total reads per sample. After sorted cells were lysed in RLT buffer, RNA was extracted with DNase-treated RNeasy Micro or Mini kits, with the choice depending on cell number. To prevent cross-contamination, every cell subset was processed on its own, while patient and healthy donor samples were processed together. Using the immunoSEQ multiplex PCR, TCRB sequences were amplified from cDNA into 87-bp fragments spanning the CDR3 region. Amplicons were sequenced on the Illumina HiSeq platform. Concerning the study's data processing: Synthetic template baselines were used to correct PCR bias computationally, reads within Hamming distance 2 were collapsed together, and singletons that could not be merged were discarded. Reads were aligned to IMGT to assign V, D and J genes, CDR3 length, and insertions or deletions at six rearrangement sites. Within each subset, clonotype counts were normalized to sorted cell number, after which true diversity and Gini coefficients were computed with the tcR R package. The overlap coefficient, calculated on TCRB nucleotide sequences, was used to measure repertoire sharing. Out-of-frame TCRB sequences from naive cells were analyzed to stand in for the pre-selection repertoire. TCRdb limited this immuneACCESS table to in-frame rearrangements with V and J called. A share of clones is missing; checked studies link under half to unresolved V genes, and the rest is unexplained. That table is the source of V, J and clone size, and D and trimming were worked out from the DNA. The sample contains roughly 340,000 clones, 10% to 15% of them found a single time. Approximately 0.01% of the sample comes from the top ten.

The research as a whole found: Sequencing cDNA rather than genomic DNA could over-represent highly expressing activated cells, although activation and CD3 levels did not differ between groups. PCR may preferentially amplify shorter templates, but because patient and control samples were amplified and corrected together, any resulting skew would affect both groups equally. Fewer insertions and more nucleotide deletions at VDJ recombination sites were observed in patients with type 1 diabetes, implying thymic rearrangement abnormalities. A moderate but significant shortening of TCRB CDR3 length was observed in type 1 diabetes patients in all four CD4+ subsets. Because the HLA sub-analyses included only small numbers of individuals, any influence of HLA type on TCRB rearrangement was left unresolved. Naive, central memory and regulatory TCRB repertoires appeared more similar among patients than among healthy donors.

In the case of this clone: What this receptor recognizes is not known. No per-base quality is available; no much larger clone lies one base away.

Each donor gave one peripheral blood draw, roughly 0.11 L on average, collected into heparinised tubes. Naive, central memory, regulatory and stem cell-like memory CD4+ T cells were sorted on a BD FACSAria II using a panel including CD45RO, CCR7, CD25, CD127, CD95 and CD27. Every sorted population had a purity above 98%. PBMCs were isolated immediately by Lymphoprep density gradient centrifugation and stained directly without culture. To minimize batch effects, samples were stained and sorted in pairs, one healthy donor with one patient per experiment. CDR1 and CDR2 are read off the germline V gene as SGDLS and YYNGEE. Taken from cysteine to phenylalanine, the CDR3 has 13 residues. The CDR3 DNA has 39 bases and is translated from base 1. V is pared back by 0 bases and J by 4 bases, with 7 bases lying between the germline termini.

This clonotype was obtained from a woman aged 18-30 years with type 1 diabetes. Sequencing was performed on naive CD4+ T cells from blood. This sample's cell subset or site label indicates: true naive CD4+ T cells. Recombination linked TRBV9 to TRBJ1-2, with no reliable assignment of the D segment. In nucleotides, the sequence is TGTGCCAGCAGCGTAGGGCAGTCCTATGGCTACACCTTC. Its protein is CASSVGQSYGYTF.